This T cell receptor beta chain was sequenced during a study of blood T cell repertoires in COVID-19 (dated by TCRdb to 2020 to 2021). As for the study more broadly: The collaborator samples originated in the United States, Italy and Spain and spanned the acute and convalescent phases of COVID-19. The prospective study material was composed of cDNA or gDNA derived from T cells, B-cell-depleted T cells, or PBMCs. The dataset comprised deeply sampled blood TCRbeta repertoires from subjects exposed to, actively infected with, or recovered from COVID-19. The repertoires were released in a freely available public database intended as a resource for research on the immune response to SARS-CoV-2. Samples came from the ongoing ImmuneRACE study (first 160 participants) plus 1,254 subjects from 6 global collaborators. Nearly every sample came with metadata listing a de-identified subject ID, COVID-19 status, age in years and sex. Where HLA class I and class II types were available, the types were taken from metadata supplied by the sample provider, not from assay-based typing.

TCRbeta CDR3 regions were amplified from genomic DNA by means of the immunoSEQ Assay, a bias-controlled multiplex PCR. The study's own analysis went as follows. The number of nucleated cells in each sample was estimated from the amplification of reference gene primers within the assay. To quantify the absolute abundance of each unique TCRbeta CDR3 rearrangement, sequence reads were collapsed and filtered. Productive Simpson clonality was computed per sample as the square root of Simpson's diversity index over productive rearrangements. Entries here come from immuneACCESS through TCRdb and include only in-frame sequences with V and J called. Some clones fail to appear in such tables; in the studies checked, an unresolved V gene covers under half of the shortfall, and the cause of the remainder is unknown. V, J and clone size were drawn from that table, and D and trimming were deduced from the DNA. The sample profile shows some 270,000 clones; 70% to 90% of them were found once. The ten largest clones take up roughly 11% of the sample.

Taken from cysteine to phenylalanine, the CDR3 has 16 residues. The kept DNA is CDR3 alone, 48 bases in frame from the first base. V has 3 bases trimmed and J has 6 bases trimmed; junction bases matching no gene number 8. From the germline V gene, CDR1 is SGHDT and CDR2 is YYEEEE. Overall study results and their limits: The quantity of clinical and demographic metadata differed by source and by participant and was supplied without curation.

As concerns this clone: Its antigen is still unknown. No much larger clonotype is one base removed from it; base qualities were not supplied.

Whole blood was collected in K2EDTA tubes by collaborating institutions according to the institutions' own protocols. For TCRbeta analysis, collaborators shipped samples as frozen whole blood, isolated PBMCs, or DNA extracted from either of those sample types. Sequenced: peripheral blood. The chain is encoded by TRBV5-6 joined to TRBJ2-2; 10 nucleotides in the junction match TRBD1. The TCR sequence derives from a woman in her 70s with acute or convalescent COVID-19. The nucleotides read TGTGCCAGCAGCTCTCGAGGGACAGGGGTGCCCGGGGAGCTGTTTTTT. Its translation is CASSSRGTGVPGELFF.